This T cell receptor beta chain is from a study of cytomegalovirus exposure and HLA in healthy donors. Details on this clone: What it recognizes is unknown.

Study-level points and caveats: Subsequent analysis revealed that first-cohort TCR clusters tended to co-occur in the 110 or so validation repertoires. It was reportedly the case that the classifier diagnosed cytomegalovirus status with high specificity and sensitivity. The study listed 150 to 200 cytomegalovirus-associated TCR beta chains.

Sequenced by immunoSEQ multiplex PCR; TCRdb stores in-frame clones only, minus some. The repertoire has 50,000 to 65,000 clones, 85% to 95% of them found once; the top ten carry roughly 7.3%. The CDR3 length is 14 residues. Looked up from germline, CDR1 is MDHEN and CDR2 is SYDVKM. Trimming stripped 6 bases from V and 2 bases from J, with 14 bases between. The clonotype was recovered from a woman in her late teens or twenties in good health and CMV-seropositive. The chain carries TRBV28 and TRBJ2-7, with D possibly being TRBD1 (6 bases). The sample consisted of PBMCs. The CDR3 DNA follows: TGTGCCAGCAGGCCGACAGGAGTCCCCTACGAGCAGTACTTC. Translated, it gives CASRPTGVPYEQYF.